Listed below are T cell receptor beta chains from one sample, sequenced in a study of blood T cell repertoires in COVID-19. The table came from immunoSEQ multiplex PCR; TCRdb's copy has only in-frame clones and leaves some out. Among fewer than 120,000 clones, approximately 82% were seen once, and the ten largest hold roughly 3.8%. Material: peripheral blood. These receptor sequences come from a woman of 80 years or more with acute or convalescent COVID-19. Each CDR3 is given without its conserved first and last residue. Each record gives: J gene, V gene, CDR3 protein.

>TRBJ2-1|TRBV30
AWSVLGGLYNEQF
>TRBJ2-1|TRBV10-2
ASRGQRDLSYNEQF
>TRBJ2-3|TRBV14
ASNQPGLGLSDTQY
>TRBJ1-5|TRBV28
AASGIAFQPQH
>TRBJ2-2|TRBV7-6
ASSSLVGGGGNTGELF
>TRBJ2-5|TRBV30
AWIGQRQETQY
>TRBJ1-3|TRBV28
ASSLVPESWGNTIY
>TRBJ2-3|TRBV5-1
ASSESGSLDTQY
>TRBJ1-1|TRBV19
ASQTVMNTEAF
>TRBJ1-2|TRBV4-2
ASSQDLYGYT
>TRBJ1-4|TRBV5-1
ASSPDRMYEKLF
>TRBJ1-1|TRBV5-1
ASSLVGDINTEAF
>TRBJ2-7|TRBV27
ASSNAAGWTYEQY
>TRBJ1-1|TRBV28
ASSSFTGKAF
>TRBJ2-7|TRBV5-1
ASSLDGSTYEQY
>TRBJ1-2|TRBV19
ASSIPRRGRGGFYGYT
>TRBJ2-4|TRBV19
ASSRDFAKNIQY
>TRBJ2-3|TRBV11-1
ASSLPWGAGVDTQY
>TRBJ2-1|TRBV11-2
ASSSTLGTEQF
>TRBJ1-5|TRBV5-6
ASSLGQGKGQPQH